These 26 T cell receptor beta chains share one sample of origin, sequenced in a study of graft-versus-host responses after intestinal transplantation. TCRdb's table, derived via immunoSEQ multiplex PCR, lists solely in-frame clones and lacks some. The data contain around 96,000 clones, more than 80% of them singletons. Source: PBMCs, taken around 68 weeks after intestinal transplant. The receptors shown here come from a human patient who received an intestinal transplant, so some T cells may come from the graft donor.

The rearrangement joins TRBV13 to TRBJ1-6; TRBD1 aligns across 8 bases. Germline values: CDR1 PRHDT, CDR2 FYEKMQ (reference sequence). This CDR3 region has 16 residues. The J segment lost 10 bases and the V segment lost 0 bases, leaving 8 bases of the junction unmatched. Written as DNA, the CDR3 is TGTGCCAGCAGCTTAGGCGGGGACAGGTTTTGGTCACCCCTCCACTTT. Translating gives CASSLGGDRFWSPLHF.

CDR3 sequence (DNA): TGCGCCAGCAGCTTGCAAGGGGTTGAGGGCTACACCTTC. This sequence encodes CASSLQGVEGYTF. V and J are TRBV5-1 and TRBJ1-2; D might be TRBD1 (5 bases). V was pared by 1 base and J by 8 bases, with 12 bases between. The CDR3 covers 13 residues. Germline V gene data show CDR1 as SGHRS and CDR2 as YFSETQ.

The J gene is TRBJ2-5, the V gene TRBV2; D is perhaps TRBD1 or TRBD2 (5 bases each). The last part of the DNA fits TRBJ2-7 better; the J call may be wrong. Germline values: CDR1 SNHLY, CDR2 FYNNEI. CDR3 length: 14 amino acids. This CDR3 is CASSEGPPDNEQYF. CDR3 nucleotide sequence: TGTGCCAGCAGCGAGGGCCCCCCGGACAACGAGCAGTACTTC.

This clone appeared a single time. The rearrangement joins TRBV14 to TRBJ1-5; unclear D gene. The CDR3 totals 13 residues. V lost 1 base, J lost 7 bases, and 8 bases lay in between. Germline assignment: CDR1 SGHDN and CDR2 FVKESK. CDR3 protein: CASSQGLWQPQHF. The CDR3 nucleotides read TGTGCCAGCAGCCAAGGGTTGTGGCAGCCCCAGCATTTT.

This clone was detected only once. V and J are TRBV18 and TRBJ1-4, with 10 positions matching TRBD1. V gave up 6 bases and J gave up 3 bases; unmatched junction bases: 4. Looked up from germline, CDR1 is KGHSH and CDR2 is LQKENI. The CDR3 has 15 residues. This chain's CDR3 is CASSPGQGSNEKLFF. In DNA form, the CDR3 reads TGTGCCAGCTCCCCGGGACAGGGGTCTAATGAAAAACTGTTTTTT.

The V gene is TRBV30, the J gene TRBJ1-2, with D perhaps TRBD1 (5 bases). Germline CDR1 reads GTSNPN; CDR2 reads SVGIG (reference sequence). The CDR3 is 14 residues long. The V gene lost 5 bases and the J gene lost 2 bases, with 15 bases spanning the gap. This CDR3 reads CAWARRGENYGYTF. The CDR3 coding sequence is TGTGCCTGGGCTAGGAGGGGCGAAAACTATGGCTACACCTTC.

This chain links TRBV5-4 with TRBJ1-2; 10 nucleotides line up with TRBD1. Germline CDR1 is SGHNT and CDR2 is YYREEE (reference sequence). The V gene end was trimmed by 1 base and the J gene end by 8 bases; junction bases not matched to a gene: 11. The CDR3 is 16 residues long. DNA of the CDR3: TGTGCCAGCAGCTTGATCGGGAGACAGGGGGCTTACGGCTACACCTTC. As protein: CASSLIGRQGAYGYTF.

CDR3 residues: CASSQDVLAFRETQYF. Written as DNA, the CDR3 is TGTGCCAGCAGCCAAGATGTGCTAGCTTTTCGGGAGACCCAGTACTTC. This sequence joins TRBV14 and TRBJ2-5; possible D gene TRBD2, 5 bases. Germline V gene sequence: CDR1 SGHDN, CDR2 FVKESK. The length of the CDR3 is 16 residues. Trimming removed 0 bases at V and 5 bases at J, with 16 bases between.

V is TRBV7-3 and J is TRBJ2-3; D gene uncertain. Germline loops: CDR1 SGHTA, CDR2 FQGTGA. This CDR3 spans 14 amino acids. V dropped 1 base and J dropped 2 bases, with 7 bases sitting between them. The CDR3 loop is CASSLRATTDTQYF. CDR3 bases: TGTGCCAGCAGCTTAAGGGCTACCACAGATACGCAGTATTTT.

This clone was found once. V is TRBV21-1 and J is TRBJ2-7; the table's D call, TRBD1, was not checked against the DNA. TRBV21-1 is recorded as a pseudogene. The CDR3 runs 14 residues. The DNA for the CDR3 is TGTGCCAGCAGCACTCGGGACAGTAAGGACGAGCAGTACTTC. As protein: CASSTRDSKDEQYF.

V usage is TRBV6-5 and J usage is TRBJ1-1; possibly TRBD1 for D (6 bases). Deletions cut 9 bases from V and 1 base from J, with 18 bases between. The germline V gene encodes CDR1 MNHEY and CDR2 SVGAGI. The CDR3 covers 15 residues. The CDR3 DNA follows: TGTGCCAGTCTCACCCGGGACACCCCGAACACTGAAGCTTTCTTT. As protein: CASLTRDTPNTEAFF.

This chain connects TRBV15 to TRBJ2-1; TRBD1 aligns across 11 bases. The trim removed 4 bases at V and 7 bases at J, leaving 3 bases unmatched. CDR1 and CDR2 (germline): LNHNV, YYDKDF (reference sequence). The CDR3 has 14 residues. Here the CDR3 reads CATSNGDRGNEQFF. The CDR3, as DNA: TGTGCCACCAGCAATGGGGACAGGGGGAATGAGCAGTTCTTC.

The CDR3 region has the DNA TGTGCCAGTTATTTCTCGGCAGGAGGATTGAGCTCTGGAAACACCATATATTTT. Translating it yields CASYFSAGGLSSGNTIYF. This chain joins TRBV19 and TRBJ1-3, with unresolved D. Germline V CDR1 and CDR2: LNHDA, SQIVND (reference sequence). The CDR3 totals 18 residues. The V end lost 8 bases, the J end lost 0 bases, and 23 bases lay between the germline ends. The full variable domain, its missing parts supplied by reference TRBV19 and TRBJ1-3, is DGGITQSPKYLFRKEGQNVTLSCEQNLNHDAMYWYRQDPGQGLRLIYYSQIVNDFQKGDIAEGYSVSREKKESFPLTVTSAQKNPTAFYLCASYFSAGGLSSGNTIYFGEGSWLTVV.

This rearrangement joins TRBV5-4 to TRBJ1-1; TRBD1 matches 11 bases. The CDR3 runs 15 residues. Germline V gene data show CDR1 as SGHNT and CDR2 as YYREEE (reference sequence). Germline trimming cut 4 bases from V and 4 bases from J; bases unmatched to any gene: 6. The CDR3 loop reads CASSPGTGGFTEAFF. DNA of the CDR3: TGTGCCAGCAGCCCCGGGACAGGGGGGTTCACTGAAGCTTTCTTT.

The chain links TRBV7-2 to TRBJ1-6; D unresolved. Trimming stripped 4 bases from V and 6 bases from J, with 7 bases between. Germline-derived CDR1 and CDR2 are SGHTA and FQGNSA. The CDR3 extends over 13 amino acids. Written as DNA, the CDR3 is TGTGCCAGCAGCTCCCAGCCTAATTCACCCCTCCACTTT. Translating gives CASSSQPNSPLHF.

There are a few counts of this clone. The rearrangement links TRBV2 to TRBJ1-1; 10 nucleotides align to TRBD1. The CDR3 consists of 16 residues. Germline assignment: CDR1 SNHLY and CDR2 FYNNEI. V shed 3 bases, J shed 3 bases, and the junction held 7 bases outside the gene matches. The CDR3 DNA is TGTGCCAGCAGTGACCGGACAGGGGGAGCGTACACTGAAGCTTTCTTT. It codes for CASSDRTGGAYTEAFF.

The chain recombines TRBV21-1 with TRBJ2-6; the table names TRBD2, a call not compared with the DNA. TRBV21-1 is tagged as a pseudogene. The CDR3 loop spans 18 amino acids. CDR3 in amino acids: CASSKRRGSGSGANVLTF. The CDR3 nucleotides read TGTGCCAGCAGCAAACGGCGGGGGTCAGGCTCTGGGGCCAACGTCCTGACTTTC.

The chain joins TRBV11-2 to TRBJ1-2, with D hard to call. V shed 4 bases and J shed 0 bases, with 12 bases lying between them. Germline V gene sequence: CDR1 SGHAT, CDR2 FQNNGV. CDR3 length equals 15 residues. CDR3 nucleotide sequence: TGTGCCAGCAGCTCAGGCGGCATGCCTAACTATGGCTACACCTTC. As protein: CASSSGGMPNYGYTF.

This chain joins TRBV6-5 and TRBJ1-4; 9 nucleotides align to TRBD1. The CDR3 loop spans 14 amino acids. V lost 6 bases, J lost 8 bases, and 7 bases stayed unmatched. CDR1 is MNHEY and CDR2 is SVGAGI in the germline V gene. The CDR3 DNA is TGTGCCAGCAGCCTCGGGACAGGGCACGAAAAACTGTTTTTT. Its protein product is CASSLGTGHEKLFF.

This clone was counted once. The CDR3, as DNA: TGTGCCAGCAGCTTAGGTACCTACAATGAGCAGTTCTTC. Protein product: CASSLGTYNEQFF. The chain joins TRBV11-2 to TRBJ2-1; D unresolved. Germline CDR1 reads SGHAT; CDR2 reads FQNNGV. The ends were cut back, 1 base at V and 2 bases at J, with 3 bases in the middle. This CDR3 comprises 13 residues.

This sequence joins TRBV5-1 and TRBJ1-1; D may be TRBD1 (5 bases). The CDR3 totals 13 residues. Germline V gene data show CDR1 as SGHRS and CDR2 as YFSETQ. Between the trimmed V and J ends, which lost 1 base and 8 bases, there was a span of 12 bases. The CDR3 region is CASSLPRDREAFF. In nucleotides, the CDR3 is TGCGCCAGCAGCTTGCCACGGGACCGCGAAGCTTTCTTT.

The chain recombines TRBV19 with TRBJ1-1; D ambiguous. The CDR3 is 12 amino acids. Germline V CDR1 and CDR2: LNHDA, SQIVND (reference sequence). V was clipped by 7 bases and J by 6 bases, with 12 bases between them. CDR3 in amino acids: CASKAGYAEAFF. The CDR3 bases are TGTGCCAGTAAGGCAGGTTACGCTGAAGCTTTCTTT.

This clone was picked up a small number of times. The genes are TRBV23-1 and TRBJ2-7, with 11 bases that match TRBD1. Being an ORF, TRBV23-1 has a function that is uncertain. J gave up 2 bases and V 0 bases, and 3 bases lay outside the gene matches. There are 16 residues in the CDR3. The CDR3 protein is CASSQSGDRGTYEQYF. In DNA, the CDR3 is TGCGCCAGCAGTCAATCAGGGGACAGGGGGACCTACGAGCAGTACTTC.

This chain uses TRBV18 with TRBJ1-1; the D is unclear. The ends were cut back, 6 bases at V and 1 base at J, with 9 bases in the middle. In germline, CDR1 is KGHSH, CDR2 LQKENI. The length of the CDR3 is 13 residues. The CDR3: CASSYSGNTEAFF. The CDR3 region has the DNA TGTGCCAGCTCGTACTCCGGGAACACTGAAGCTTTCTTT.

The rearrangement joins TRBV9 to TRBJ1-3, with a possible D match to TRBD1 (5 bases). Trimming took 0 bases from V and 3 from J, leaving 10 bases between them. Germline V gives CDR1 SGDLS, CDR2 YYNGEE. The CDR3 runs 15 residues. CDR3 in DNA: TGTGCCAGCAGCGTAGCCGGGGGAATTGGAAACACCATATATTTT. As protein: CASSVAGGIGNTIYF.

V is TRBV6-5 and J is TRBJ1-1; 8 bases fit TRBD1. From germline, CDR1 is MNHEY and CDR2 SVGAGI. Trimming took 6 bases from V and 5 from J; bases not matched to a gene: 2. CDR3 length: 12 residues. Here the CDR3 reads CASRRTGTEAFF. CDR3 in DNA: TGTGCCAGCAGACGGACAGGGACTGAAGCTTTCTTT.